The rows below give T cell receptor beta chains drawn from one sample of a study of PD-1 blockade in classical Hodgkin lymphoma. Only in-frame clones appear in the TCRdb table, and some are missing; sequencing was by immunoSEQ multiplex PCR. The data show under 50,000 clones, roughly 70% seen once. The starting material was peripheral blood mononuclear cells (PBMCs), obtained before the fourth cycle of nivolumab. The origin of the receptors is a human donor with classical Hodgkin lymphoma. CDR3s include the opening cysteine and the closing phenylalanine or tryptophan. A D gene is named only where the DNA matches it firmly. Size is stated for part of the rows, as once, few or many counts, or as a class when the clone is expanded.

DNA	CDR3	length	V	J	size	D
TGCGCCAGCAGCGCGAGACGGGACGGGAACACTGAAGCTTTCTTT	CASSARRDGNTEAFF	15	TRBV5-1	TRBJ1-1	few	.
TGTGCCAGCCGGGGAAACATGCAGGATACGCAGTATTTT	CASRGNMQDTQYF	13	TRBV28	TRBJ2-3	.	.
TGCGCCAGCAGCCAAGACAGGTATCAGCCCCAGCATTTT	CASSQDRYQPQHF	13	TRBV4-3	TRBJ1-5	.	.
TGTGCCAGCAGTATAGCGGGAGGGCCCTATGAGCAGTTCTTC	CASSIAGGPYEQFF	14	TRBV28	TRBJ2-1	.	TRBD2
TGTGCCAGCAGCTCCGTTTTGGGGCAGGGCTCCTACGAGCAGTACTTC	CASSSVLGQGSYEQYF	16	TRBV7-9	TRBJ2-7	.	.
TGTGCCAGCAGTATCCTCAGATTCGGGGAGCTGTTTTTT	CASSILRFGELFF	13	TRBV27	TRBJ2-2	once	.
TGTGCCAGCAGTTCGGGCAGCTTTGTATCCGGAAACACCATATATTTT	CASSSGSFVSGNTIYF	16	TRBV27	TRBJ1-3	.	.
TGTGCCTGGAGTGCAGGCGTTCGACTAGTCAGCACAGATACGCAGTATTTT	CAWSAGVRLVSTDTQYF	17	TRBV30	TRBJ2-3	few	.
TGCGCCAGCAGTGACAGCCTGAACACCGGGGAGCTGTTTTTT	CASSDSLNTGELFF	14	TRBV10-1	TRBJ2-2	.	.
TGCAGCGTTGAGAGGACAGGGGGCGCTGACGGGGAGCTGTTTTTT	CSVERTGGADGELFF	15	TRBV29-1	TRBJ2-2	many	TRBD1
TGTGCTAGTGCCCGAGACAGCTATGGCTACACCTTC	CASARDSYGYTF	12	TRBV12-5	TRBJ1-2	medium-sized	.
TGTGCCAGCAGATTAGGGGGTGGCTATGGCTACACCTTC	CASRLGGGYGYTF	13	TRBV7-2	TRBJ1-2	few	.
TGTGCCACCAGCGGCAGGGGTGATGAAGCTTTCTTT	CATSGRGDEAFF	12	TRBV15	TRBJ1-1	.	.
TGTGCCAGCAGTCCACAGGCGGCTATTGGCACAGATACGCAGTATTTT	CASSPQAAIGTDTQYF	16	TRBV27	TRBJ2-3	.	.
TGTGCCAGCAGTGCACTCAACCCAGGGAATCAGCCCCAGCATTTT	CASSALNPGNQPQHF	15	TRBV6-6	TRBJ1-5	.	.